Shown below are 17 T cell receptor beta chains from a single sample sequenced in a study of blood T cell repertoires in COVID-19. TCRdb keeps only in-frame clones here, not all; method: immunoSEQ multiplex PCR. Counted here are a few hundred thousand clones, approximately 78% occurring once; the ten biggest clones make up approximately 5.2%. The specimen sequenced was peripheral blood. The receptor set was obtained from a woman aged 70-85 years with COVID-19, enrolled during active disease.

V and J are TRBV27 and TRBJ2-7; no clear D gene. With 8 bases removed from V and 6 bases from J, the gap between germline ends came to 17 bases. Per germline, CDR1 MNHEY and CDR2 SMNVEV (reference sequence). This CDR3 contains 13 residues. The CDR3 protein is CASRQVVGGEQYF. In DNA, the CDR3 is TGTGCCAGCCGTCAGGTGGTAGGTGGCGAGCAGTACTTC.

The gene calls are TRBV9 and TRBJ2-1, with 11 bases fitting TRBD2. This CDR3 spans 17 amino acids. V lost 3 bases, J lost 8 bases, and 13 bases stayed unmatched. Per the germline V gene, CDR1 is SGDLS and CDR2 is YYNGEE. CDR3 in DNA: TGTGCCAGCAGCGCATACTTTAGCGGGAGGGCCGGCGATGAGCAGTTCTTC. It translates to CASSAYFSGRAGDEQFF.

The rearrangement joins TRBV7-2 to TRBJ2-3; 8 positions match TRBD2. This CDR3 is 15 amino acids long. The germline CDR1 and CDR2 sequences are SGHTA and FQGNSA. V gave up 5 bases and J gave up 3 bases; unmatched junction bases: 7. CDR3 coding DNA: TGTGCCAGCAGCCTGGAGCGGGAGAGGACAGATACGCAGTATTTT. This translates into CASSLERERTDTQYF.

CDR3: CSSSPRTPSKDGYTF. The CDR3 region has the DNA TGCAGCTCTTCCCCCCGGACACCTTCGAAGGATGGCTACACCTTC. This chain links TRBV29-1 with TRBJ1-2; D may be TRBD1 (5 bases). The CDR3 is 15 amino acids. In germline, CDR1 is SQVTM, CDR2 ANQGSEA. Trimming took off 8 bases at V and 6 bases at J, with 25 bases between the two ends. Looking up the rest from reference TRBV29-1 and TRBJ1-2 gives the full variable domain: SAVISQKPSRDICQRGTSLTIQCQVDSQVTMMFWYRQQPGQSLTLIATANQGSEATYESGFVIDKFPISRPNLTFSTLTVSNMSPEDSSIYLCSSSPRTPSKDGYTFGSGTRLTVV.

The J gene is TRBJ2-7, the V gene TRBV28; D perhaps matches TRBD1 (6 bases). The germline gives CDR1 MDHEN, CDR2 SYDVKM. V lost 2 bases to trimming and J lost 6 bases, with 11 bases between them. This CDR3 has 13 residues. The CDR3 DNA reads as TGTGCCAGCAGTTTAGTAGGGGGTTCCGAGCAGTACTTC. Its translation is CASSLVGGSEQYF. Filled out from reference TRBV28 and TRBJ2-7, the complete variable domain reads DVKVTQSSRYLVKRTGEKVFLECVQDMDHENMFWYRQDPGLGLRLIYFSYDVKMKEKGDIPEGYSVSREKKERFSLILESASTNQTSMYLCASSLVGGSEQYFGPGTRLTVT.

The chain carries TRBV14 and TRBJ2-1; D perhaps matches TRBD2 (6 bases). From germline, CDR1 is SGHDN and CDR2 FVKESK. The V and J ends lost 0 bases and 0 bases respectively, with 15 bases between them. The CDR3 has 18 amino acids. CDR3 amino acids: CASSQDLLALSSYNEQFF. CDR3 DNA sequence: TGTGCCAGCAGCCAAGATCTCCTAGCGCTGAGCTCCTACAATGAGCAGTTCTTC.

This chain connects TRBV27 to TRBJ2-2; 11 positions match TRBD2. V lost 0 bases, J lost 5 bases, and 11 bases stayed unmatched. The CDR3 extends over 19 amino acids. Germline-derived CDR1 and CDR2 are MNHEY and SMNVEV (reference sequence). CDR3 coding DNA: TGTGCCAGCAGTTTATCCATACTAGCGGGAGCGGTAGGGACCGGGGAGCTGTTTTTT. This translates into CASSLSILAGAVGTGELFF.

This chain joins TRBV7-2 and TRBJ1-5; the match to TRBD1 covers 8 bases. V trimming: 4 bases; J trimming: 5 bases; junction bases outside the gene matches: 4. Germline values: CDR1 SGHTA, CDR2 FQGNSA. This CDR3 contains 14 residues. The CDR3 protein is CASSYDRGYQPQHF. CDR3 nucleotides: TGTGCCAGCAGCTACGACAGGGGTTATCAGCCCCAGCATTTT.

This rearrangement joins TRBV24-1 to TRBJ2-1; 12 bases agree with TRBD2. Germline values: CDR1 KGHDR, CDR2 SFDVKD. The CDR3 totals 16 residues. V dropped 4 bases and J dropped 7; count of bases not matched to a gene: 7. This CDR3 is CATSDPTSGSGNEQFF. The DNA of the CDR3 is TGTGCCACCAGTGACCCGACTAGCGGGAGTGGGAATGAGCAGTTCTTC.

The V call is TRBV18, the J call TRBJ1-5, with 7 bases matching TRBD1. V shed 5 bases and J 4 bases; nucleotides not matched to a gene: 2. From germline, CDR1 is KGHSH and CDR2 LQKENI. The length of the CDR3 is 13 residues. CDR3 region: CASSVQGNQPQHF. The CDR3 DNA reads TGTGCCAGCTCAGTACAGGGGAATCAGCCCCAGCATTTT.

V usage is TRBV30 and J usage is TRBJ2-7; D gene uncertain. V lost 1 base and J lost 3, with 4 bases in between. Germline CDR1 GTSNPN, CDR2 SVGIG (reference sequence). The CDR3 extends over 11 amino acids. CDR3 loop: CAWSAGYEQYF. CDR3 sequence (DNA): TGTGCCTGGAGTGCAGGCTACGAGCAGTACTTC. Full variable domain (rest looked up from reference TRBV30 and TRBJ2-7): SQTIHQWPATLVQPVGSPLSLECTVEGTSNPNLYWYRQAAGRGLQLLFYSVGIGQISSEVPQNLSASRPQDRQFILSSKKLLLSDSGFYLCAWSAGYEQYFGPGTRLTVT.

The chain couples TRBV6-6 to TRBJ1-1, with TRBD1 identical over 7 bases. There are 12 residues in the CDR3. Per the germline V gene, CDR1 is MNHNY and CDR2 is SVGAGI (reference sequence). Unmatched junction bases numbered 1, after V lost 8 bases and J lost 1 base. The CDR3 DNA is TGTGCCAGCCACAGGGGGAACACTGAAGCTTTCTTT. Translation: CASHRGNTEAFF.

V gene TRBV29-1 combines with J gene TRBJ2-1, with TRBD2 matching over 12 bases. The CDR3 totals 15 residues. CDR1 and CDR2 (germline): SQVTM, ANQGSEA. With V trimmed by 8 bases and J by 4 bases, 9 bases remained unmatched. The CDR3 sequence is CSPPSGLAGYNEQFF. The DNA for the CDR3 is TGCAGCCCCCCCTCAGGACTAGCGGGGTACAATGAGCAGTTCTTC.

This rearrangement joins TRBV10-1 to TRBJ2-1; 13 nucleotides align to TRBD2. The trim removed 3 bases at V and 6 bases at J, leaving 2 bases unmatched. The CDR3 runs 15 residues. CDR1 is WNHNN and CDR2 is SYGVQD in the germline V gene (reference sequence). The CDR3 DNA reads TGCGCCAGCAGTGATGGACTAGCGGGAGTCAATGAGCAGTTCTTC. Its protein product is CASSDGLAGVNEQFF.

This clone was counted a single time. The chain couples TRBV18 to TRBJ1-1; D is perhaps TRBD1 (6 bases). The CDR3 totals 14 residues. V was shortened by 6 bases and J by 1 base, with 12 bases between the two germline ends. Per germline, CDR1 KGHSH and CDR2 LQKENI. The CDR3 region is CASSIDRRNTEAFF. The CDR3 coding sequence is TGTGCCAGCTCTATTGACAGGAGGAACACTGAAGCTTTCTTT.

This chain uses TRBV9 with TRBJ2-7, with TRBD2 matching 9 bases. CDR1 SGDLS and CDR2 YYNGEE come from the germline V gene. The CDR3 loop spans 15 amino acids. Unmatched junction bases numbered 12, after V lost 4 bases and J lost 7 bases. The CDR3 DNA reads as TGTGCCAGCAGCCCAAGGCTAGCGGGATCGGGGGAGCAGTACTTC. Its translation is CASSPRLAGSGEQYF.

The chain is built from TRBV5-1 and TRBJ2-3; weak D call: TRBD1 (5 bases). The CDR3 runs to 15 residues. Trimming cost V 0 bases and J 2 bases, with 10 bases left between them. Germline V gives CDR1 SGHRS, CDR2 YFSETQ. The CDR3 here is CASSLGQIITDTQYF. The CDR3 DNA sequence: TGCGCCAGCAGCTTGGGACAGATAATCACAGATACGCAGTATTTT.